The 29 T cell receptor beta chains reported below all come from one sample, sequenced in a study of blood T cells in healthy people across ages. It was with a sample-barcoded 5' primer and a J-beta primer mix that a second PCR of roughly 6 to 12 cycles was run. In TCRdb, the 5' RACE reads were re-called with MiXCR into one record per CDR3 protein. The table records fewer than 800,000 distinct CDR3 sequences, roughly 30% of them present only once. Material: blood. These receptors all come from a woman older than 75 in good health.

This clonotype was seen once. The genes are TRBV20-1 and TRBJ1-1; D possibly corresponds to TRBD1 (5 bases). The CDR3 sequence is 14 residues long. V lost 4 bases and J lost 0, with 12 bases in between. The V gene's germline CDR1 is DFQATT and CDR2 SNEGSKA (reference sequence). Here the CDR3 reads CSAILKGLNTEAFF. CDR3 sequence (DNA): TGCAGTGCTATTCTAAAGGGGTTGAACACTGAAGCTTTCTTT.

This clonotype turned up a few times. The chain joins TRBV28 to TRBJ2-7, with 15 bases lining up with TRBD2. The CDR3 consists of 19 residues. Germline V lookup: CDR1 MDHEN, CDR2 SYDVKM. With V trimmed by 6 bases and J by 0 bases, 12 bases remained unmatched. The CDR3 region is CASRPGLAGGSPLSYEQYF. The CDR3 nucleotides are TGTGCCAGCAGACCGGGACTAGCGGGGGGCTCCCCCCTCTCCTACGAGCAGTACTTC.

There are many counts of this clonotype. The chain links TRBV25-1 to TRBJ2-1, with D unresolved. The CDR3 spans 13 residues. Germline values: CDR1 MGHDK, CDR2 SYGVNS. V lost 6 bases and J 3 bases, leaving 9 bases between the germline ends. CDR3: CASRDGIYNEQFF. DNA for the CDR3: TGTGCCAGCAGGGACGGAATCTACAATGAGCAGTTCTTC.

As regards this clonotype: A much larger clone lies a single base off, so this may be a read error. The chain uses TRBV5-4 and TRBJ2-1, with 7 bases matching TRBD1. The CDR3 length is 16 residues. From germline, CDR1 is SGHNT and CDR2 YYREEE (reference sequence). J was trimmed by 13 bases and V by 1 base; bases with no gene match: 17. The CDR3 region is CASSLMARGIGETQFF. The CDR3, as DNA: TGTGCCAGCAGCTTGATGGCCAGGGGGATCGGGGAGACCCAGTTCTTC.

This clonotype was seen at least ten times. The V call is TRBV28, the J call TRBJ2-7, with a weak D call TRBD2 (6 bases). V lost 6 bases, J lost 5 bases, and 14 bases lay in between. CDR1 and CDR2 from the germline V gene are MDHEN and SYDVKM. This CDR3 is built from 13 residues. Here the CDR3 reads CASSPQGGHEQYF. The CDR3 DNA reads as TGTGCCAGCAGCCCCCAGGGAGGCCACGAGCAGTACTTC.

DNA of the CDR3: TGCAGTGCCACCCGACAGGGGGCGCCCACCGGGGAGCTGTTTTTT. Its protein product is CSATRQGAPTGELFF. The chain combines TRBV20-1 with TRBJ2-2; the match to TRBD1 covers 10 bases. V was clipped by 6 bases and J by 4 bases; unmatched bases: 8. CDR1 is DFQATT and CDR2 is SNEGSKA in the germline V gene (reference sequence). The CDR3 consists of 15 residues.

This clonotype occurred many times. CDR3 region: CSVGISTWHEQYF. CDR3 in DNA: TGCAGCGTTGGAATCAGTACTTGGCACGAGCAGTACTTC. The V call is TRBV29-1, the J call TRBJ2-7; D remains ambiguous. CDR1 is SQVTM, CDR2 ANQGSEA, per germline. Trimming took 4 bases from V and 5 from J, leaving 15 bases between them. CDR3 length: 13 amino acids.

A remark on this clonotype: One end of the junction varies from germline; a read error may be responsible. The rearrangement links TRBV6-4 to TRBJ2-5; TRBD2 matches at 11 bases. The CDR3 has 13 amino acids. Germline V CDR1 and CDR2: MRHNA, SNTAGT. CDR3 loop: CAGSSLAGGEQYF. The CDR3 nucleotides are TGTGCCGGCAGTTCGCTAGCGGGGGGTGAGCAGTACTTC.

The sample holds many counts of this clonotype. V and J are TRBV2 and TRBJ1-2, with TRBD1 matching 10 bases. CDR1 SNHLY and CDR2 FYNNEI come from the germline V gene. The V segment lost 4 bases and the J segment 6 bases; nucleotides outside the gene matches: 8. CDR3 length: 15 amino acids. CDR3 sequence (DNA): TGTGCCAGCAGTGGCATGTGGGACAGGGGCCATGGCTACACCTTC. Translating gives CASSGMWDRGHGYTF.

The sample holds many counts of this clonotype. A junction end diverges from the germline sequence, so it may reflect a read error. The chain couples TRBV7-7 to TRBJ2-5, with D possibly matching TRBD1 (5 bases). CDR1 SSHAT and CDR2 FNYEAQ come from the germline V gene (reference sequence). CDR3 length equals 15 residues. The CDR3 nucleotides are TGTGCTAGCAGCTTAGGGGCCTGGGGCCAAGAGACCCAGTACTTC. It specifies CASSLGAWGQETQYF.

This clonotype was seen only a few times. V is TRBV30 and J is TRBJ1-4; D not resolved. Trimming removed 1 base at V and 7 bases at J, with 10 bases between. The CDR3 length is 13 residues. CDR1 GTSNPN and CDR2 SVGIG come from the germline V gene (reference sequence). CDR3 sequence reads: CAWSEGDFEKLFF. Here the CDR3 DNA reads TGTGCCTGGAGTGAGGGAGACTTTGAAAAACTGTTTTTT.

This chain uses TRBV20-1 with TRBJ2-2; 9 bases align to TRBD2. This CDR3 contains 13 residues. Germline CDR1 reads DFQATT; CDR2 reads SNEGSKA (reference sequence). The trim removed 8 bases at V and 5 bases at J, leaving 6 bases unmatched. The CDR3 nucleotides are TGCAGTACAACTACTAGCGGGACCGGGGAGCTGTTTTTT. Translation gives CSTTTSGTGELFF.

Points on this clonotype: It may be a read error: a sequence one base away is much more abundant. The V and J genes are TRBV5-5 and TRBJ2-1; D possibly uses TRBD1 or TRBD2 (5 bases each). Germline CDR1 is SGHKS and CDR2 is YYEKEE (reference sequence). Between the trimmed V and J ends, which lost 2 bases and 10 bases, there was a span of 22 bases. The CDR3 covers 16 residues. The CDR3: CASSLRMAGTWNEQFF. The CDR3, as DNA: TGTGCCAGCAGCTTACGTATGGCAGGGACCTGGAACGAGCAGTTCTTC.

Here the CDR3 DNA reads TGTGCCAGCAGCCCGCAGATAAACTCCTACAATGAGCAGTACTTC. Its protein is CASSPQINSYNEQYF. The chain joins TRBV5-4 to TRBJ2-1; no clear D. The last part of the DNA fits TRBJ2-7 better; the J call may be wrong. This CDR3 is built from 15 residues. In germline, CDR1 is SGHNT, CDR2 YYREEE (reference sequence).

This clonotype was seen repeatedly, ten times or more. The chain joins TRBV5-8 to TRBJ2-7; tentative D call: TRBD2 (5 bases). CDR3 length: 16 amino acids. V lost 1 base and J 4 bases, leaving 18 bases between the germline ends. Germline CDR1 and CDR2: SGHTS and YDEGEE. The CDR3 bases are TGTGCCAGCAGCTTGATTCTGGGCGGACTGAGGTACGAGCAGTACTTC. Translation: CASSLILGGLRYEQYF. Full variable domain (missing parts from reference TRBV5-8 and TRBJ2-7): EAGVTQSPTHLIKTRGQQATLRCSPISGHTSVYWYQQALGLGLQFLLWYDEGEERNRGNFPPRFSGRQFPNYSSELNVNALELEDSALYLCASSLILGGLRYEQYFGPGTRLTVT.

This clonotype was observed at least ten times. The chain is built from TRBV4-2 and TRBJ2-3; no clear D gene. Germline V gene sequence: CDR1 LGHNA, CDR2 YNFKEQ. The V gene lost 5 bases and the J gene lost 2 bases, with 8 bases spanning the gap. The CDR3 contains 13 residues. The DNA of the CDR3 is TGTGCCAGCAGCTATGCTCCCACAGATACGCAGTATTTT. Amino acid sequence: CASSYAPTDTQYF.

This clonotype showed up just a few times. The CDR3 nucleotides are TGTGCCAGCAGCCCCTCAGGGGAACCCTATGGCTACACCTTC. Amino acids: CASSPSGEPYGYTF. V is TRBV7-9 and J is TRBJ1-2; tentatively, D is TRBD1 (6 bases). V gave up 5 bases and J gave up 4 bases, with 14 bases separating them. Per the germline V gene, CDR1 is SEHNR and CDR2 is FQNEAQ (reference sequence). This CDR3 region has 14 residues.

The chain is built from TRBV20-1 and TRBJ2-7; 9 positions agree with TRBD1. CDR3 length: 13 residues. Trimming took 3 bases from V and 7 from J; bases not matched to a gene: 7. Germline CDR1 is DFQATT and CDR2 is SNEGSKA (reference sequence). The CDR3 loop reads CSASLGQGGEQYF. In DNA, the CDR3 is TGCAGTGCTAGTCTGGGACAGGGCGGGGAGCAGTACTTC.

This clonotype was found many times. V usage is TRBV10-3 and J usage is TRBJ2-7; 10 bases align to TRBD1. Unmatched junction bases numbered 9, after V lost 11 bases and J lost 5 bases. Germline CDR1 reads ENHRY; CDR2 reads SYGVKD. The CDR3 contains 13 residues. The CDR3 DNA reads TGTGCCGCCTCGACAGGGGGCAAGAACGAGCAGTACTTC. Protein product: CAASTGGKNEQYF.

In this sample, this clonotype turned up a few times. This could be a read error, since a much larger clone is one nucleotide away. This CDR3 reads CSVGKGYPDGYTF. Written as DNA, the CDR3 is TGCAGCGTTGGAAAAGGGTACCCTGATGGCTACACCTTC. The rearrangement joins TRBV29-1 to TRBJ1-2, with no clear D. Germline V gene lookup returns CDR1 SQVTM and CDR2 ANQGSEA. Between the trimmed V and J ends, which lost 4 bases and 6 bases, there was a span of 15 bases. The CDR3 is made up of 13 amino acids.

Comment on this clonotype: A much larger clonotype is one base distant, so this may be a read error. The V and J genes are TRBV20-1 and TRBJ2-3; D not certain. Trimming shortened V by 3 bases and J by 3 bases, and 16 bases separated the two germline ends. The CDR3 length is 15 residues. Germline lookup yields CDR1 DFQATT and CDR2 SNEGSKA (reference sequence). CDR3 region: CSASQEDGLTDTQYF. The DNA for the CDR3 is TGCAGTGCTAGTCAAGAGGACGGCCTGACAGATACGCAGTATTTT.

The rearrangement links TRBV20-1 to TRBJ1-5; D possibly corresponds to TRBD1 (5 bases). Germline CDR1 and CDR2: DFQATT and SNEGSKA (reference sequence). V was pared by 3 bases and J by 3 bases, with 12 bases between. The CDR3 spans 14 residues. CDR3 sequence reads: CSASGKGINQPQHF. CDR3 nucleotides: TGCAGTGCTAGCGGCAAGGGGATCAATCAGCCCCAGCATTTT.

J is TRBJ2-7 and V is TRBV20-1; TRBD2 might be the D (6 bases). The CDR3 is 15 residues long. Trimming pared 6 bases from V and 0 bases from J, leaving 18 bases between. Looked up from germline, CDR1 is DFQATT and CDR2 is SNEGSKA (reference sequence). The CDR3 region has the DNA TGCAGTGCCAACCCGCTGCGGGAAGCCTCCTACGAGCAGTACTTC. This gives the protein CSANPLREASYEQYF.

This clonotype was counted once. The rearrangement joins TRBV20-1 to TRBJ2-4; TRBD2 matches 7 bases. CDR3 length: 15 amino acids. V lost 0 bases to trimming and J lost 2 bases; unmatched junction nucleotides: 4. CDR1 and CDR2 (germline): DFQATT, SNEGSKA (reference sequence). The CDR3 reads CSAREKRDPKNIQYF. The CDR3 DNA sequence: TGCAGTGCTAGAGAGAAGCGGGACCCCAAAAACATTCAGTACTTC.

With regard to this clonotype: A much larger clone sits a single nucleotide away, making a read error possible. The CDR3 ends on some other residue instead of the conserved phenylalanine or tryptophan, so this is likely a read error. V is TRBV7-2 and J is TRBJ1-2; D may be TRBD1 (5 bases). Trimming removed 3 bases at V and 7 bases at J, with 15 bases between. The CDR3 totals 14 residues. Germline V CDR1 and CDR2: SGHTA, FQGNSA. The CDR3 DNA reads as TGTGCCAGCAGCTTGCGTCAGGGATTTTCTGGCTACACCGTC. Its protein is CASSLRQGFSGYTV.

This clonotype was counted between two and nine times. A read error may be the cause here, since a much bigger clone is one base away. This sequence joins TRBV5-1 and TRBJ2-1, with no clear D. This CDR3 comprises 14 residues. Germline V CDR1 and CDR2: SGHRS, YFSETQ. The CDR3 nucleotides are TGCGCCGGCAGCTTGGTCGGCTCAAACAATGAGCAGTTCTTC. Translating it yields CAGSLVGSNNEQFF.

Remarks on this clonotype: A much larger clone lies one base from this, so it may be a read error. The chain couples TRBV5-1 to TRBJ2-1; 9 bases map to TRBD1. CDR1 SGHRS and CDR2 YFSETQ come from the germline V gene. The V segment lost 4 bases and the J segment 12 bases; nucleotides outside the gene matches: 14. The CDR3 extends over 15 amino acids. CDR3 sequence (DNA): TGCGCCAGCAGCCATAAATCGCGGGACAGGGAAGGGCAGTTCTTC. Residues: CASSHKSRDREGQFF.

This clonotype showed up many times. The chain joins TRBV5-1 to TRBJ2-1, with a tentative D call TRBD1 (6 bases). The germline gives CDR1 SGHRS, CDR2 YFSETQ. CDR3 size: 15 residues. V lost 6 bases to trimming and J lost 0 bases, with 13 bases between them. The CDR3 spells CASTYQQGSYNEQFF. CDR3 coding DNA: TGCGCCAGCACCTATCAACAGGGCTCCTACAATGAGCAGTTCTTC.

On this clonotype: This may be a read error: a much more frequent sequence differs by one nucleotide. The V and J genes are TRBV7-2 and TRBJ2-7; 8 bases are a match to TRBD2. The DNA end is a closer match to TRBJ2-5, so the J assignment may be wrong. Germline lookup yields CDR1 SGHTA and CDR2 FQGNSA. The CDR3 runs to 16 residues. The CDR3 region is CASSPGRGGVCQTQYF. The CDR3 nucleotides are TGTGCCAGCAGCCCAGGTCGGGGGGGCGTCTGCCAGACCCAGTACTTC.